This note documents a single TCR beta chain sequence. Its antigen is currently unknown. This sample was included in a study of cytomegalovirus exposure and HLA in healthy donors. Study-level results: Among the CMV-associated chains, a few were confirmed in vitro as specific for CMV antigens. Clusters of TCRs from the first cohort tended to co-occur in the approximately 130 validation repertoires (as a later analysis found). Cytomegalovirus association was assigned to 170 or so TCR beta chains.

Looked up from germline, CDR1 is MNHEY and CDR2 is SVGAGI. The V and J ends lost 6 bases and 7 bases respectively, with 15 bases between them. The CDR3 has 14 amino acids. Measured with immunoSEQ multiplex PCR; TCRdb has only the in-frame clones, and not every one. The sample includes around 150,000 clones, around 90% of them seen just once. The source is a woman between 18 and 30 years old in good health and CMV-seropositive. Sequences were obtained from PBMCs. This chain connects TRBV6-5 to TRBJ1-4; no reliable D call. The CDR3 DNA reads as TGTGCCAGCAGGCTCGACACGGCCGGTGAAAAACTGTTTTTT. Translated, it gives CASRLDTAGEKLFF.